This T cell receptor (beta chain) appears in the sequencing data of a study of T cell responses to AZD1222 COVID-19 vaccine. Findings of the study overall: Spike as a whole was targeted by vaccine-associated CD4 TCRs, dominant at 160-218 and 743-854. Donors were mostly white British, more females; clonal diversity possibly underestimated.

A word on this clone: Its antigen is as yet unknown.

CDR1 and CDR2 from the germline V gene are MGHRA and YSYEKL. Deletions cut 3 bases from V and 7 bases from J, with 13 bases between. The CDR3 contains 14 residues. Clones were read by immunoSEQ multiplex PCR, and TCRdb kept only the in-frame ones, dropping some. This table has approximately 94,000 clones, 88% appearing once. This clonotype was sampled from an adult in good health. This chain joins TRBV4-1 and TRBJ2-1; TRBD2 might be the D (5 bases). Sequenced material: peripheral blood, taken on day 0 of AZD1222 vaccination. The CDR3 here is CASSQWERENEQFF. Here the CDR3 DNA reads TGCGCCAGCAGCCAGTGGGAGAGAGAGAATGAGCAGTTCTTC.